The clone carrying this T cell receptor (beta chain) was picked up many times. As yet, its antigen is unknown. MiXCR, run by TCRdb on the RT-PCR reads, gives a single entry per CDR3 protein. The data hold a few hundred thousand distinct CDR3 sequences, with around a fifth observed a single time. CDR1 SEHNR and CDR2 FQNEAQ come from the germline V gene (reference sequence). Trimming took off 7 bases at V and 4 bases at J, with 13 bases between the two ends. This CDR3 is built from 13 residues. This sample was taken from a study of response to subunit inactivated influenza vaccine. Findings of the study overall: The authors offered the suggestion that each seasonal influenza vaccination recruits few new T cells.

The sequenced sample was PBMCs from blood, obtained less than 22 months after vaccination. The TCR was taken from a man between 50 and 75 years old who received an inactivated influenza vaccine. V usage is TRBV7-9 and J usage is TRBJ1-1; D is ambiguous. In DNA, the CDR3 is TGTGCCAGCACCCACCCGGGAACCACTGAAGCTTTCTTT. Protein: CASTHPGTTEAFF.